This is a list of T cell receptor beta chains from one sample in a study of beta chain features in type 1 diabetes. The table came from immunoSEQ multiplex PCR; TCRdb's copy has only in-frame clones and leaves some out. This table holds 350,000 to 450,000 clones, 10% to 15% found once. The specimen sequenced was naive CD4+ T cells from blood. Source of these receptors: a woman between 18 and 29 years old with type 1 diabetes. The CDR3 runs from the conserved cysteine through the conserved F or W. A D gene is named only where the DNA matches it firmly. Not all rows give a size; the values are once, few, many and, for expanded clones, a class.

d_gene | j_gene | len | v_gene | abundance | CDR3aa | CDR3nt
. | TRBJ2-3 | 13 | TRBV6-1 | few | CATLADSTDTQYF | TGTGCCACATTAGCGGACTCCACAGATACGCAGTATTTT
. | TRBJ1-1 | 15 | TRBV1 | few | CTSSQRRGPGTEAFF | TGCACCAGCAGCCAACGGCGAGGGCCCGGGACTGAAGCTTTCTTT
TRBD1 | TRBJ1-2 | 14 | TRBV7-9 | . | CASSLFDGTAGYTF | TGTGCCAGCAGCCTCTTTGATGGGACAGCCGGCTACACCTTC
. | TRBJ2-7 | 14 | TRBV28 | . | CASIPAPGPYEQYF | TGTGCCAGCATCCCAGCTCCAGGGCCCTACGAGCAGTACTTC
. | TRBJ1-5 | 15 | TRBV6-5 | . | CASSPHGGGGQPQHF | TGTGCCAGCAGTCCTCATGGGGGGGGCGGTCAGCCCCAGCATTTT
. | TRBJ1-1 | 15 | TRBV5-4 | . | CASSLATGMNTEAFF | TGTGCCAGCAGCTTGGCCACAGGAATGAACACTGAAGCTTTCTTT
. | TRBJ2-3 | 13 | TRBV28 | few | CASSSRDSYTQYF | TGTGCCAGCAGTTCTAGAGACTCGTATACGCAGTATTTT
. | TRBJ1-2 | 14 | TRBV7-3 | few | CASSLAHTNYGYTF | TGTGCCAGCAGCTTAGCACATACTAACTATGGCTACACCTTC
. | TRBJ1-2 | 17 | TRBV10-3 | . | CAISESTRRALGYGYTF | TGTGCCATCAGTGAGTCGACTAGGCGTGCGCTGGGCTATGGCTACACCTTC
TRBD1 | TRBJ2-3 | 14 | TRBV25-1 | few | CASSLQGSTDTQYF | TGTGCCAGCAGTCTACAGGGGAGTACAGATACGCAGTATTTT
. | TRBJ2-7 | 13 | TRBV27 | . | CASSFRESYEQYF | TGTGCCAGCAGTTTCCGAGAGTCCTACGAGCAGTACTTC
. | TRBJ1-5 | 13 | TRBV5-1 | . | CASSPVSGQPQHF | TGCGCCAGCAGCCCAGTCTCCGGGCAGCCCCAGCATTTT
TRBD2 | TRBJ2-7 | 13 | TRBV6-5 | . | CASTFGLEGWQYF | TGTGCCAGCACCTTCGGACTAGAGGGGTGGCAGTACTTC
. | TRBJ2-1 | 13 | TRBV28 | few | CASRLLAQGGQFF | TGTGCCAGCAGACTACTTGCCCAGGGTGGTCAGTTCTTC
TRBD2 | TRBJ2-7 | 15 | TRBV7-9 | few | CASSSLAGASYEQYF | TGTGCCAGCAGCTCCCTAGCGGGAGCCTCCTACGAGCAGTACTTC
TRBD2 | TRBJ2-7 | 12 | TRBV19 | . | CASGRGSYEQYF | TGTGCCAGTGGGCGGGGGTCCTACGAGCAGTACTTC
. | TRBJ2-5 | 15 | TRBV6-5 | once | CASRQQGAYQETQYF | TGTGCCAGCAGACAACAGGGTGCCTACCAAGAGACCCAGTACTTC
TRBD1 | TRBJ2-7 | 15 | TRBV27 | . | CASNPGDRNPHEQYF | TGTGCCAGCAACCCGGGGGACAGGAACCCCCACGAGCAGTACTTC
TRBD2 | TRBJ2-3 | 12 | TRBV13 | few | CASGAGGDTQYF | TGTGCCAGCGGCGCGGGAGGAGATACGCAGTATTTT
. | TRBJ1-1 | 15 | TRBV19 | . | CASRGYVTAQGEAFF | TGTGCCAGTAGGGGGTATGTGACAGCGCAAGGGGAAGCTTTCTTT
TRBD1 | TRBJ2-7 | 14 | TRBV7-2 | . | CASSYLLDRAEQYF | TGTGCCAGCAGTTATCTCCTGGACAGGGCCGAGCAGTACTTC
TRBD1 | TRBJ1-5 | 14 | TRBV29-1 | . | CSVGGQGAGQPQHF | TGCAGCGTTGGGGGACAGGGGGCGGGACAGCCCCAGCATTTT
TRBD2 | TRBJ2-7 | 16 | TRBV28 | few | CASTGTQTSLPYEQYF | TGTGCCAGCACCGGTACCCAGACTAGCCTACCCTACGAGCAGTACTTC
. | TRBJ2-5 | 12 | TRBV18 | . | CASSRDQETQYF | TGTGCCAGCTCACGAGACCAAGAGACCCAGTACTTC
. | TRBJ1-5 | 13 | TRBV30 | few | CAWSVRGDQPQHF | TGTGCCTGGAGTGTACGCGGGGACCAGCCCCAGCATTTT
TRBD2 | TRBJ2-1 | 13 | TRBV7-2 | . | CASRRTSGRKPLF | TGTGCCAGCAGACGGACTAGCGGGAGAAAACCGCTCTTC
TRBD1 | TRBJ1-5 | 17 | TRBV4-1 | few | CASSQGWLRDRHQPQHF | TGCGCCAGCAGCCAAGGGTGGCTCCGGGACAGGCATCAGCCCCAGCATTTT
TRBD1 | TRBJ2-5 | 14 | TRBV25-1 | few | CASSNRDRGETQYF | TGTGCCAGCTCGAACCGGGACAGGGGAGAGACCCAGTACTTC
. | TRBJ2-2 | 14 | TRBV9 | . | CASSVDYGAGELFF | TGTGCCAGCAGCGTAGATTACGGGGCCGGGGAGCTGTTTTTT
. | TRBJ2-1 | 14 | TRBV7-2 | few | CASSLGATYNEQFF | TGTGCCAGCAGCTTAGGGGCAACCTACAATGAGCAGTTCTTC
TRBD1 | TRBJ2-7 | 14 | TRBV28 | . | CASSLKGASYEQYF | TGTGCCAGCAGTTTGAAGGGGGCCTCCTACGAGCAGTACTTC
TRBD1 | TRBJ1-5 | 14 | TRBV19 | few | CASSNRGGNQPQHF | TGTGCCAGTAGTAACAGGGGCGGCAATCAGCCCCAGCATTTT
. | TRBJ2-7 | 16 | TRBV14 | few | CASSLLTRSNSYEQYF | TGTGCCAGCAGCCTACTTACTCGATCGAACTCCTACGAGCAGTACTTC
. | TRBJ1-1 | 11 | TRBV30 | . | CAWSGQAEAFF | TGTGCCTGGAGTGGACAGGCTGAAGCTTTCTTT
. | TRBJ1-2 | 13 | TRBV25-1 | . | CASSEGQGGGYTF | TGTGCCAGCAGTGAGGGCCAGGGTGGAGGCTACACCTTC
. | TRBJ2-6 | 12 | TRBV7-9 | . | CASSPRANVLTF | TGTGCCAGCAGCCCCAGGGCCAACGTCCTGACTTTC
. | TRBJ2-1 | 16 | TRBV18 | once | CASSSNGFSGANEQFF | TGTGCCAGCTCATCCAACGGTTTCTCGGGAGCAAATGAGCAGTTCTTC